Listed below are T cell receptor beta chains from one sample, sequenced in a study of blood T cell repertoires in COVID-19. Here immunoSEQ multiplex PCR was the method, and the copy in TCRdb shows in-frame clones only, minus some. The sample yields some 220,000 clones, less than 90% seen once. Sequences were obtained from PBMCs or T cells enriched from blood (not recorded which). The receptors come from a woman aged 50 to 65 in a cohort exposed to, infected with or recovered from COVID-19 (not recorded which). CDR3s include the opening cysteine and the closing phenylalanine or tryptophan. D genes are given only for firm matches. The listing skips clone size in some rows; elsewhere it reads once, few, many or a size class.

.	TRBV29-1	TRBJ1-2	.	CSDYTGNGYTF	TGCAGCGATTACACGGGGAATGGCTACACCTTC
.	TRBV20-1	TRBJ1-2	.	CSARGHTQNGYTF	TGCAGTGCTCGTGGACACACTCAAAATGGCTACACCTTC
.	TRBV12-3/TRBV12-4	TRBJ1-6	.	CATRSSYNSPLHF	TGTGCCACCCGCAGCTCCTATAATTCACCCCTCCACTTT
few	TRBV6-5	TRBJ1-1	.	CASSYSLGGTEAFF	TGTGCCAGCAGTTACTCCTTGGGGGGCACTGAAGCTTTCTTT
.	TRBV4-3	TRBJ2-1	.	CASSQDYRDAYNEQFF	TGCGCCAGCAGCCAAGACTACAGGGATGCCTACAATGAGCAGTTCTTC
.	TRBV18	TRBJ2-5	TRBD2	CASSPPAGTQETQYF	TGTGCCAGCTCACCCCCAGCGGGGACCCAAGAGACCCAGTACTTC
.	TRBV4-2	TRBJ2-1	TRBD2	CASSQDVGLAGLWNEQFF	TGTGCCAGCAGCCAAGATGTTGGGCTAGCGGGGCTGTGGAATGAGCAGTTCTTC
.	TRBV30	TRBJ1-5	TRBD1	CAWSSGTGLSYSNQPQHF	TGTGCCTGGAGTTCCGGGACAGGCCTTTCTTATAGCAATCAGCCCCAGCATTTT
.	TRBV4-3	TRBJ1-1	.	CASSQVGPGGKTEAFF	TGCGCCAGCAGCCAAGTGGGCCCCGGGGGGAAGACTGAAGCTTTCTTT
.	TRBV10-1	TRBJ2-3	TRBD2	CASGQRGGGTDTQYF	TGCGCCAGTGGCCAGCGGGGGGGTGGCACAGATACGCAGTATTTT
.	TRBV2	TRBJ2-1	.	CASSEARLLSYNEQFF	TGTGCCAGCAGTGAAGCGCGTTTACTCTCCTACAATGAGCAGTTCTTC
.	TRBV7-2	TRBJ1-2	TRBD1	CASSFYRGRISHGYTF	TGTGCCAGCAGCTTCTACAGGGGGCGGATTTCGCATGGCTACACCTTC
.	TRBV4-2	TRBJ2-1	.	CASSQDIRQIYNEQFF	TGTGCCAGCAGCCAAGATATTAGACAGATATACAATGAGCAGTTCTTC
.	TRBV10-1	TRBJ1-5	.	CASSVALQPQHF	TGCGCCAGCAGTGTGGCTCTTCAGCCCCAGCATTTT
few	TRBV7-9	TRBJ1-2	.	CASSLGDKGYGYTF	TGTGCCAGCAGCTTAGGGGACAAGGGCTATGGCTACACCTTC
.	TRBV6-6	TRBJ2-7	TRBD1	CASSSRGPYEQYF	TGTGCCAGCAGTTCTAGGGGGCCGTACGAGCAGTACTTC
.	TRBV6-6	TRBJ1-4	TRBD1	CASGQGGEKLFF	TGTGCCAGCGGACAGGGAGGCGAAAAACTGTTTTTT
.	TRBV6-5	TRBJ1-2	TRBD1	CASSYKGGSHYGYTF	TGTGCCAGCAGTTATAAAGGGGGCTCCCATTATGGCTACACCTTC
.	TRBV9	TRBJ1-4	TRBD1	CASSAGQGANEKLFF	TGTGCCAGCAGCGCCGGACAGGGGGCTAATGAAAAACTGTTTTTT
.	TRBV5-5	TRBJ2-3	.	CASSVRPSTDTQYF	TGTGCCAGCAGTGTTAGGCCTAGTACAGATACGCAGTATTTT
.	TRBV7-3	TRBJ2-2	TRBD1	CASSYRTGGPNTGELFF	TGTGCCAGCAGCTATCGTACAGGGGGCCCGAACACCGGGGAGCTGTTTTTT
.	TRBV6-5	TRBJ1-1	.	CASIRHPNTEAFF	TGTGCCAGCATCAGACACCCGAACACTGAAGCTTTCTTT
.	TRBV20-1	TRBJ1-3	TRBD1	CSASRLTGTGKGNTIYF	TGCAGTGCTAGTCGGCTAACCGGGACAGGGAAGGGAAACACCATATATTTT
.	TRBV21-1	TRBJ1-4	.	CASSKVQGQANEKLFF	TGTGCCAGCAGCAAAGTACAGGGACAGGCAAATGAAAAACTGTTTTTT
.	TRBV4-1	TRBJ1-5	.	CASSQDPGIHQPQHF	TGCGCCAGCAGCCAAGATCCGGGGATCCATCAGCCCCAGCATTTT
.	TRBV10-3	TRBJ2-7	.	CAISESYFYSSYEQYF	TGTGCCATCAGTGAGTCTTATTTCTACAGCTCCTACGAGCAGTACTTC
.	TRBV10-1	TRBJ1-1	.	CASSEDRGNTEAFF	TGCGCCAGCAGTGAAGACCGGGGGAACACTGAAGCTTTCTTT
.	TRBV4-1	TRBJ1-2	.	CASSQGRGEGYTF	TGCGCCAGCAGCCAAGGTCGGGGGGAAGGCTACACCTTC
.	TRBV29-1	TRBJ1-1	TRBD1	CSVGGTGEEAEAFF	TGCAGCGTTGGGGGGACAGGGGAGGAAGCTGAAGCTTTCTTT
.	TRBV6-2/TRBV6-3	TRBJ2-1	TRBD2	CASSQTSGEIIEQFF	TGTGCCAGCAGCCAAACTAGCGGGGAGATCATTGAGCAGTTCTTC
once	TRBV19	TRBJ1-2	.	CASRTTARVGSYGYTF	TGTGCCAGTAGAACCACCGCCCGGGTTGGGTCCTATGGCTACACCTTC
few	TRBV7-2	TRBJ2-7	TRBD2	CASSLGERGVYEQYF	TGTGCCAGCAGCTTAGGGGAGCGGGGGGTCTACGAGCAGTACTTC
.	TRBV7-8	TRBJ1-6	.	CASSYNLRTGPYNSPLHF	TGTGCCAGCAGCTACAACCTACGCACAGGGCCGTATAATTCACCCCTCCACTTT
.	TRBV5-6	TRBJ1-2	.	CASSIRVDAAGYTF	TGTGCCAGCAGCATACGAGTCGATGCCGCCGGCTACACCTTC
.	TRBV4-3	TRBJ2-3	.	CASSQDLGARLTDTQYF	TGCGCCAGCAGCCAAGATCTGGGTGCGCGGCTCACAGATACGCAGTATTTT
.	TRBV7-2	TRBJ2-1	TRBD2	CASSNWGGDHNEQFF	TGTGCCAGCAGCAACTGGGGGGGGGACCACAATGAGCAGTTCTTC
.	TRBV2	TRBJ1-1	.	CASAENTEAFF	TGTGCCAGCGCAGAGAACACTGAAGCTTTCTTT
.	TRBV20-1	TRBJ2-1	TRBD2	CSASQAGGTNEQFF	TGCAGTGCTAGTCAGGCGGGGGGGACCAATGAGCAGTTCTTC
.	TRBV28	TRBJ1-4	.	CASSSTSRANNEKLFF	TGTGCCAGCAGTTCCACAAGCAGGGCGAATAATGAAAAACTGTTTTTT